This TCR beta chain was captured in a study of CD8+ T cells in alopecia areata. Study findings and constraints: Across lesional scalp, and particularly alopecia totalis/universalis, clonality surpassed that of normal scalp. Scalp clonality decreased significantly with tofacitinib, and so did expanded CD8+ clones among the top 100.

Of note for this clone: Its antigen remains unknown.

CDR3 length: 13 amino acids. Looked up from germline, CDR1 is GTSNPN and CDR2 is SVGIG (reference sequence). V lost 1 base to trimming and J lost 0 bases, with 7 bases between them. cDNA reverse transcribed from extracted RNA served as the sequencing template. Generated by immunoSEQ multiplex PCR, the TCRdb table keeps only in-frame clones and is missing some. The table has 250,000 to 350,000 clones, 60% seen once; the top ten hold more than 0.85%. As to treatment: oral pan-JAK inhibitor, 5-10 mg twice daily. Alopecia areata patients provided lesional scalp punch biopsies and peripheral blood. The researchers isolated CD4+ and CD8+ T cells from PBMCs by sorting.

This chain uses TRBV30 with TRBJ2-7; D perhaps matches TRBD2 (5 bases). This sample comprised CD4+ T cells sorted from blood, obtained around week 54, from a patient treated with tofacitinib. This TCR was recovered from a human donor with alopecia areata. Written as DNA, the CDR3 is TGTGCCTGGAGTGGGGAGTTCTCCTACGAGCAGTACTTC. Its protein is CAWSGEFSYEQYF.